This T cell receptor (beta chain) was retrieved from a study of T-cell reconstitution after alpha-beta-depleted transplantation in children. Points from the study as a whole: It was newly produced T cells that mostly accounted for T-cell counts and diversity one year after transplant. In some patients, recipient T cells and intrathymic progenitors surviving conditioning explained high day-60 diversity. In patients about two months after transplant, alpha-beta T cells reportedly arose from several hundred expanded graft clones.

V dropped 7 bases and J dropped 0 bases, with 13 bases sitting between them. The CDR3 has 15 amino acids. This clonotype has just a few counts. Its antigen remains unidentified. During its preparation, the TCRbeta library received unique molecular identifiers. TCRdb recomputed calls from the PCR reads with MiXCR, one row per CDR3 protein. In the table there are 700,000 to 950,000 distinct CDR3 sequences, roughly 15% of which are singletons. The clonotype originates from a male patient between 5 and 17 years old who had a stem cell transplant for acute lymphoblastic leukemia, so the T cells may come from the graft donor. The sample consisted of PBMCs, mostly from graft donor cells, taken 360 days after TCRalphabeta/CD19-depleted stem cell transplant. The gene calls are TRBV12-3 or TRBV12-4 and TRBJ1-3; TRBD1 might be the D (6 bases). CDR3 region: CASTRTARSGNTIYF. The CDR3 nucleotides are TGTGCCAGCACACGGACAGCCCGCTCTGGAAACACCATATATTTT.